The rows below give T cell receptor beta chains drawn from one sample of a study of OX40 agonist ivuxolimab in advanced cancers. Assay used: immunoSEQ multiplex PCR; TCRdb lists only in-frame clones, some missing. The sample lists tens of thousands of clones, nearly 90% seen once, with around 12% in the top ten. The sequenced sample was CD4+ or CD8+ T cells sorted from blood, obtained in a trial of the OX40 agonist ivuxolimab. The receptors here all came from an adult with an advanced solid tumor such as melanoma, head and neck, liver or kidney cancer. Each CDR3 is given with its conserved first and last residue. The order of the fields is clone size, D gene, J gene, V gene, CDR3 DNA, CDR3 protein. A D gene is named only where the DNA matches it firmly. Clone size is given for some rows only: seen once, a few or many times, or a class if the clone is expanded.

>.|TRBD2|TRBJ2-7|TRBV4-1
TGCGCCAGCAGAAAAGTCGGCGGGAGGAGCTCCTACGAGCAGTACTTC
CASRKVGGRSSYEQYF
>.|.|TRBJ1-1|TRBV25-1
TGTGCCAGCAGTGGTTACGAGGTGGGGCTAGGGACTGAAGCTTTCTTT
CASSGYEVGLGTEAFF
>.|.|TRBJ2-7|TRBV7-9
TGTGCCAGCAGCTTAGTCGCCTACGAGCAGTACTTC
CASSLVAYEQYF
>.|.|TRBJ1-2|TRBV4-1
TGCGCCAGCAGCCATACAAATTCTTATGGCTACACCTTC
CASSHTNSYGYTF
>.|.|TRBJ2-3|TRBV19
TGTGCCACCGAACCCGGGACGGAGATCACAGATACGCAGTATTTT
CATEPGTEITDTQYF
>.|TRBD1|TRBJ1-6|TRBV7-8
TGTGCCAGCAGCGCACAGCAGGGGGCCTCCTATAATTCACCCCTCCACTTT
CASSAQQGASYNSPLHF
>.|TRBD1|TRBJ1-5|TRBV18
TGTGCCAGCTCACTCGACAGGGAGGGCCATCAGCCCCAGCATTTT
CASSLDREGHQPQHF
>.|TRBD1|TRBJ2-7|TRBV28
TGTGCCAGCAGTTCGACAGGGGGCGGCTACGAGCAGTACTTC
CASSSTGGGYEQYF
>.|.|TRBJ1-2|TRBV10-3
TGTGCCATCAGTGAGTCGACGACAGAATACACCTTC
CAISESTTEYTF
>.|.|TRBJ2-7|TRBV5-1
TGCGCCAGCAGCTTGTCCCGTGCGGGCTACGAGCAGTACTTC
CASSLSRAGYEQYF
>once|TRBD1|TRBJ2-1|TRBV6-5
TGTGCCAGCAGTTACTTAGGACAGGAGCGGCAGTTCTTC
CASSYLGQERQFF
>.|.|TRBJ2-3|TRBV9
TGTGCCAGCAGCCCAATCTCGCTTGGCACAGATACGCAGTATTTT
CASSPISLGTDTQYF
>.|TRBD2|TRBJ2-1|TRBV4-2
TGTGCCAGCAGCCCCGCGGGACTAGCGGGACTTTCTTACAATGAGCAGTTCTTC
CASSPAGLAGLSYNEQFF
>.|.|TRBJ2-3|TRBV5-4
TGTGCCAGCACTGAATTGGGGTTGGATACGCAGTATTTT
CASTELGLDTQYF
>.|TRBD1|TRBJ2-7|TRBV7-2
TGTGCCAGCAGCTTCGCGACAGGGGCTTTCGAGCAGTACTTC
CASSFATGAFEQYF
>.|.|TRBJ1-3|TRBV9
TGTGCCAGCAGGTGGAGAGGTGTTTCTGGAAACACCATATATTTT
CASRWRGVSGNTIYF